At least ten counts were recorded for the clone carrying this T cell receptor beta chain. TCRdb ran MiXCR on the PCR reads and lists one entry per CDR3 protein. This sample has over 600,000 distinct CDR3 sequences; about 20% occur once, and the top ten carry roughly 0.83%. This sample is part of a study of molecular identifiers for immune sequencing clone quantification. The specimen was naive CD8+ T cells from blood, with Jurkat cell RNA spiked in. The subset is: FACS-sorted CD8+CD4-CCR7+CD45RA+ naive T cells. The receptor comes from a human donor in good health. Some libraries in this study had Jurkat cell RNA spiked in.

CDR3 in DNA: TGTGCCAGCAAGTCTCTCGGTACTGAAGCTTTCTTT. It codes for CASKSLGTEAFF. The gene calls are TRBV12-3 or TRBV12-4 and TRBJ1-1; D unclear. V was trimmed by 7 bases and J by 5 bases, leaving 11 bases between them. The CDR3 covers 12 residues.